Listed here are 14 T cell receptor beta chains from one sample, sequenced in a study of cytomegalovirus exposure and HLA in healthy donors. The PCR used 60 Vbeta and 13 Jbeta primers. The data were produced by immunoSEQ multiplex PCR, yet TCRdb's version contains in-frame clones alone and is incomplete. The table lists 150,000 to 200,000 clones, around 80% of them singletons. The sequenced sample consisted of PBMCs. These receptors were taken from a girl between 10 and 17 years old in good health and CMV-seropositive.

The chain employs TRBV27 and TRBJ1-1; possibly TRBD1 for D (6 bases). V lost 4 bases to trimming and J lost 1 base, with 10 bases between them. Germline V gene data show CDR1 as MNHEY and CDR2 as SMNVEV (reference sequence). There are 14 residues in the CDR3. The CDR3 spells CASSSPGQNTEAFF. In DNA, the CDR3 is TGTGCCAGCAGTTCCCCGGGACAGAACACTGAAGCTTTCTTT.

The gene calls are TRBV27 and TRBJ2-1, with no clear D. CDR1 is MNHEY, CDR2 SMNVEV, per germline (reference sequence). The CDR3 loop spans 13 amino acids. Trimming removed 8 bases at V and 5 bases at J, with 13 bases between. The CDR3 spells CASAPNHNNEQFF. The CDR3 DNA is TGTGCCAGCGCCCCCAACCACAACAATGAGCAGTTCTTC.

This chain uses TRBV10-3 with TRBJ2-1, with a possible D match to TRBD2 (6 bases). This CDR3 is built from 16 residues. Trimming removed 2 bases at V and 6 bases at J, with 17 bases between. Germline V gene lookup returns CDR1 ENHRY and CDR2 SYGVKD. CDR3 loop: CAISEPPGDSGNEQFF. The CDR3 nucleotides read TGTGCCATCAGTGAGCCCCCGGGGGACTCGGGCAATGAGCAGTTCTTC.

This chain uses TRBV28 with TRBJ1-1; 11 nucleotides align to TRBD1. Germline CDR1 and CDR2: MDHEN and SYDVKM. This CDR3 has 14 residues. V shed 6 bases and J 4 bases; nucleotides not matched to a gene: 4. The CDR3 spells CASRPGQGGTEAFF. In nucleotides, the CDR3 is TGTGCCAGCAGGCCGGGACAGGGGGGCACTGAAGCTTTCTTT.

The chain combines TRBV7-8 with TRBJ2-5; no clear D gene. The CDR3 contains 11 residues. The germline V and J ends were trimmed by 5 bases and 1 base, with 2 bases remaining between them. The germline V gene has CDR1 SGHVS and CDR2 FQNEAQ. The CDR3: CASSLQETQYF. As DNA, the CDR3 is TGTGCCAGCAGCCTCCAAGAGACCCAGTACTTC.

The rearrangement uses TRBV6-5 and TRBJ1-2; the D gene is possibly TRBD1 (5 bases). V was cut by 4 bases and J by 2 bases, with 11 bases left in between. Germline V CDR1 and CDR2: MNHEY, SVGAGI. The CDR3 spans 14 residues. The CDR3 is CASSSRGGNYGYTF. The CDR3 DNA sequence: TGTGCCAGCAGTTCGCGGGGGGGAAACTATGGCTACACCTTC.

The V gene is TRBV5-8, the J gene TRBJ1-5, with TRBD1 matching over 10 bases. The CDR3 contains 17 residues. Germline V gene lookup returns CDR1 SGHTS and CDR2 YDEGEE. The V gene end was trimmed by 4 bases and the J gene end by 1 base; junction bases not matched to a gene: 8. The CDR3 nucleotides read TGTGCCAGCAGCCGAGGGACAGGGGTAGGGAGCAATCAGCCCCAGCATTTT. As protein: CASSRGTGVGSNQPQHF.

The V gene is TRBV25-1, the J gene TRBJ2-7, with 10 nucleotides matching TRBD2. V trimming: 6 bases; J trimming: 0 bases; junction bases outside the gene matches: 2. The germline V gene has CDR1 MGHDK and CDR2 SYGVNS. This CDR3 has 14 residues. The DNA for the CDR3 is TGTGCCAGCAGAGCGGGGGGGACCTCCTACGAGCAGTACTTC. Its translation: CASRAGGTSYEQYF.

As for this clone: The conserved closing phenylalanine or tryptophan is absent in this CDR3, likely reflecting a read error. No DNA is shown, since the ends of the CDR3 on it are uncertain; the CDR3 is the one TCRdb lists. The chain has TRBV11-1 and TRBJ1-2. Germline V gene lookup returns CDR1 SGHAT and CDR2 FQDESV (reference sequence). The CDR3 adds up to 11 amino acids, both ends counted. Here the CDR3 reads CASSYVGGGQH.

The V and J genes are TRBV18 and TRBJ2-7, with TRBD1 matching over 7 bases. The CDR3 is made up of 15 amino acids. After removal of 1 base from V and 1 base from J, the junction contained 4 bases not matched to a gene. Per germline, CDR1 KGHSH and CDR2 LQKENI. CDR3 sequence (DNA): TGTGCCAGCTCACCACGGGACAGTATGTCCTACGAGCAGTACTTC. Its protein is CASSPRDSMSYEQYF.

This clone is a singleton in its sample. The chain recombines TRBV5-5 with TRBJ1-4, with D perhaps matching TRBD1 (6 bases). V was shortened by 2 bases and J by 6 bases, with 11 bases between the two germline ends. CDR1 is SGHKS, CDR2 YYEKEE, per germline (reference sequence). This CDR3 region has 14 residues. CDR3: CASSLQGTDEKLFF. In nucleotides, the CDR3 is TGTGCCAGCAGCTTACAGGGCACGGATGAAAAACTGTTTTTT.

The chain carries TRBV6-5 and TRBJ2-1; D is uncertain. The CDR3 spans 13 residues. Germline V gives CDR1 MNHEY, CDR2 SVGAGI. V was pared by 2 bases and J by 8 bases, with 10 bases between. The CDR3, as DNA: TGTGCCAGCAGTTACCTGGGCTGGGATGAGCAGTTCTTC. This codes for CASSYLGWDEQFF.

CDR3 in amino acids: CASSLGSESYNEQFF. The CDR3, as DNA: TGCGCCAGCAGCTTAGGGAGCGAGTCCTACAATGAGCAGTTCTTC. The rearrangement links TRBV5-1 to TRBJ2-1, with D possibly TRBD2 on 5 matching bases. Trimming left V 2 bases short and J 1 base short, with 10 bases between. Looked up from germline, CDR1 is SGHRS and CDR2 is YFSETQ. CDR3 length equals 15 residues.

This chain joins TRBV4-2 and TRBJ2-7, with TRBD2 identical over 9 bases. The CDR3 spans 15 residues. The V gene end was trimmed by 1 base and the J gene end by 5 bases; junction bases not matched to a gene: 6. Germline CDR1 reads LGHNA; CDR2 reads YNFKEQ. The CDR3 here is CASSQVSLAGHEQYF. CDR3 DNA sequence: TGTGCCAGCAGCCAAGTTTCACTAGCGGGTCACGAGCAGTACTTC.